These 6 T cell receptor beta chains were all obtained from the same sample, sequenced in a study of CD8 T cells in Susac syndrome. Reverse transcription of about 0.45 to 1 ug RNA used random hexamers. TCRdb passed the immunoSEQ multiplex PCR reads through MiXCR, listing each CDR3 protein once. The data hold about 300,000 distinct CDR3 sequences, with around nine tenths observed a single time. The material sequenced was CD8+ T cells from PBMCs. The receptors come from a human donor with multiple sclerosis.

The chain carries TRBV9 and TRBJ2-1; TRBD2 matches at 9 bases. Trimming removed 0 bases from V and 7 bases from J; junction bases left unmatched: 8. The CDR3 has 16 residues. Germline CDR1 is SGDLS and CDR2 is YYNGEE. CDR3 nucleotides: TGTGCCAGCAGCGTAGCGGCGGGAGGGCCGTGGAATGAGCAGTTCTTC. Amino acids: CASSVAAGGPWNEQFF.

The chain couples TRBV27 to TRBJ2-4; D not resolved. Trimming removed 5 bases at V and 3 bases at J, with 14 bases between. Germline V gene sequence: CDR1 MNHEY, CDR2 SMNVEV (reference sequence). The CDR3 has 15 amino acids. Written as DNA, the CDR3 is TGTGCCAGCAGTCCAGGAGTATCAGGCAAAAACATTCAGTACTTC. It is translated as CASSPGVSGKNIQYF.

The chain recombines TRBV20-1 with TRBJ2-5; the D gene could be TRBD1 or TRBD2 (5 bases each). Trimming took off 6 bases at V and 9 bases at J, with 29 bases between the two ends. Germline CDR1 is DFQATT and CDR2 is SNEGSKA (reference sequence). The CDR3 is made up of 16 amino acids. The CDR3 DNA reads TGCAGTGCCCTCTTGGTTGTGGGGACCGGTCGTTGGGCCCAGTACTTC. Translation gives CSALLVVGTGRWAQYF.

V and J are TRBV6-2 or TRBV6-3 and TRBJ1-2, with D perhaps TRBD1 (5 bases). CDR1 is MNHEY, CDR2 SVGEGT, per germline. The CDR3 extends over 20 amino acids. The V end was cut by 0 bases, the J end by 3 bases, with 26 bases between. CDR3 coding DNA: TGTGCCAGCAGTTACTCGCCCGTCTTTCCTACGCCGGGGGTTGACTATGGCTACACCTTC. It codes for CASSYSPVFPTPGVDYGYTF.

The V and J genes are TRBV5-1 and TRBJ2-7, with TRBD1 matching over 10 bases. The germline V gene has CDR1 SGHRS and CDR2 YFSETQ. The CDR3 sequence is 19 residues long. J lost 0 bases, V lost 0 bases, and 12 bases had no gene match. CDR3 nucleotide sequence: TGCGCCAGCAGCTTGGCCCCATTCTTGGGGACAGGGGCCTCCTACGAGCAGTACTTC. This gives the protein CASSLAPFLGTGASYEQYF.

The chain couples TRBV29-1 to TRBJ2-1; TRBD1 is a possible D gene (5 bases). This CDR3 has 15 residues. Per the germline V gene, CDR1 is SQVTM and CDR2 is ANQGSEA. V lost 1 base and J lost 0, with 10 bases in between. The CDR3: CSVEGQGPSYNEQFF. CDR3 coding DNA: TGCAGCGTTGAAGGTCAGGGCCCCTCCTACAATGAGCAGTTCTTC.